These 21 T cell receptor beta chains were sequenced from one sample in a study of T cell responses to AZD1222 COVID-19 vaccine. TCRdb's table, derived via immunoSEQ multiplex PCR, lists solely in-frame clones and lacks some. The repertoire has 120,000 or so clones, approximately 92% of them found once; the top ten carry approximately 3.1%. The sequencing used peripheral blood, collected on day 0 of AZD1222 vaccination. The receptors stem from an adult in good health.

The chain joins TRBV28 to TRBJ1-2; D unclear. CDR3 length: 10 residues. Germline V CDR1 and CDR2: MDHEN, SYDVKM. V dropped 5 bases and J dropped 8 bases, with 6 bases sitting between them. DNA for the CDR3: TGTGCCAGCAGTAATCGAGGCTACACCTTC. This sequence encodes CASSNRGYTF.

The DNA of the CDR3 is TGTGCCAGCAGCCCTAGGACTGTGTACAATGAGCAGTTCTTC. It encodes CASSPRTVYNEQFF. The J gene is TRBJ2-1, the V gene TRBV5-4, with a weak D call TRBD2 (5 bases). Looked up from germline, CDR1 is SGHNT and CDR2 is YYREEE (reference sequence). CDR3 size: 14 residues. The V end lost 4 bases, the J end lost 4 bases, and 12 bases lay between the germline ends. The full variable domain, with the rest looked up from reference TRBV5-4 and TRBJ2-1, is ETGVTQSPTHLIKTRGQQVTLRCSSQSGHNTVSWYQQALGQGPQFIFQYYREEENGRGNFPPRFSGLQFPNYSSELNVNALELDDSALYLCASSPRTVYNEQFFGPGTRLTVL.

The chain links TRBV5-6 to TRBJ2-5, with TRBD2 matching over 9 bases. V shed 4 bases and J 1 base; nucleotides not matched to a gene: 8. The germline V gene encodes CDR1 SGHDT and CDR2 YYEEEE. The CDR3 contains 16 residues. CDR3 sequence: CASSLSGSRIQETQYF. The CDR3 nucleotides read TGTGCCAGCAGCCTTAGCGGGAGTAGAATCCAAGAGACCCAGTACTTC.

The chain couples TRBV6-5 to TRBJ2-7; D is uncertain. The CDR3 sequence is 14 residues long. Trimming removed 7 bases from V and 0 bases from J, with 13 bases in between. Germline V gene sequence: CDR1 MNHEY, CDR2 SVGAGI. Here the CDR3 reads CASKRRTYSYEQYF. Written as DNA, the CDR3 is TGTGCCAGCAAGAGGAGAACATACTCCTACGAGCAGTACTTC.

The CDR3 DNA is TGTGCCTGGAGTGCCACCGGGACGGGGATATCATCCCAGCATTTT. Protein: CAWSATGTGISSQHF. The chain links TRBV30 to TRBJ1-5; possible D gene TRBD1, 5 bases. From germline, CDR1 is GTSNPN and CDR2 SVGIG (reference sequence). There are 15 residues in the CDR3. Trimming removed 1 base at V and 11 bases at J, with 21 bases between.

The chain uses TRBV6-2 or TRBV6-3 and TRBJ1-5, with 7 bases fitting TRBD1. V shed 0 bases and J 5 bases; nucleotides not matched to a gene: 16. Germline assignment: CDR1 MNHEY and CDR2 SVGEGT. The CDR3 is made up of 19 amino acids. CDR3 protein: CASSYSRQGVGLVDQPQHF. The CDR3, as DNA: TGTGCCAGCAGTTACTCCAGACAGGGCGTCGGCCTCGTGGATCAGCCCCAGCATTTT.

The chain is built from TRBV10-3 and TRBJ2-7; TRBD2 is a possible D gene (6 bases). This CDR3 contains 13 residues. CDR1 and CDR2 (germline): ENHRY, SYGVKD. V dropped 8 bases and J dropped 6 bases, with 17 bases sitting between them. The CDR3 protein is CAIGDILALEQYF. DNA for the CDR3: TGTGCCATCGGGGATATACTAGCTCTCGAGCAGTACTTC.

This rearrangement joins TRBV28 to TRBJ2-4; weak D call: TRBD2 (6 bases). V was shortened by 7 bases and J by 0 bases, with 10 bases between the two germline ends. The V gene's germline CDR1 is MDHEN and CDR2 SYDVKM. The length of the CDR3 is 14 residues. For the CDR3, the DNA is TGTGCCAGCAATACCGGGGGAGCCAAAAACATTCAGTACTTC. As protein: CASNTGGAKNIQYF.

This chain uses TRBV9 with TRBJ2-7; 8 nucleotides match TRBD2. With 0 bases clipped from V and 1 base from J, the junction kept 3 bases outside the gene matches. Germline CDR1 reads SGDLS; CDR2 reads YYNGEE. This CDR3 region has 15 residues. Here the CDR3 reads CASSVGAGGSYEQYF. The DNA for the CDR3 is TGTGCCAGCAGCGTAGGGGCGGGGGGATCCTACGAGCAGTACTTC.

The chain recombines TRBV6-5 with TRBJ1-4; D not resolved. Trimming shortened V by 6 bases and J by 5 bases, and 13 bases separated the two germline ends. The CDR3 has 14 amino acids. Germline assignment: CDR1 MNHEY and CDR2 SVGAGI. CDR3 nucleotides: TGTGCCAGCAGGAACAACACGCGGAATGAAAAACTGTTTTTT. Translation gives CASRNNTRNEKLFF.

The chain links TRBV18 to TRBJ2-2; possibly TRBD1 or TRBD2 for D (5 bases each). The V gene's germline CDR1 is KGHSH and CDR2 LQKENI. CDR3 size: 16 residues. V was cut by 1 base and J by 4 bases, with 13 bases left in between. CDR3 sequence: CASSPLKRDVTGELFF. CDR3 bases: TGTGCCAGCTCACCACTGAAAAGGGACGTCACCGGGGAGCTGTTTTTT.

The chain links TRBV7-3 to TRBJ2-3; no definite D call. The germline V gene encodes CDR1 SGHTA and CDR2 FQGTGA. CDR3 size: 16 residues. Trimming removed 5 bases from V and 0 bases from J, with 15 bases in between. DNA of the CDR3: TGTGCCAGCAGCCCCACCGGGCTGGTTAGCACAGATACGCAGTATTTT. As protein: CASSPTGLVSTDTQYF.

This chain joins TRBV14 and TRBJ1-2; 7 nucleotides match TRBD1. There are 17 residues in the CDR3. J gave up 6 bases and V 2 bases, and 15 bases lay outside the gene matches. CDR1 and CDR2 from the germline V gene are SGHDN and FVKESK. CDR3 DNA: TGTGCCAGCAGCCAAAAAGGGTTTGTTGCGCAGGGGGATGGCTACACCTTC. Encoded protein: CASSQKGFVAQGDGYTF. Complete variable domain (other parts from reference TRBV14 and TRBJ1-2): EAGVTQFPSHSVIEKGQTVTLRCDPISGHDNLYWYRRVMGKEIKFLLHFVKESKQDESGMPNNRFLAERTGGTYSTLKVQPAELEDSGVYFCASSQKGFVAQGDGYTFGSGTRLTVV.

The rearrangement uses TRBV11-2 and TRBJ2-7; 7 nucleotides agree with TRBD1. CDR1 is SGHAT and CDR2 is FQNNGV in the germline V gene. With V trimmed by 1 base and J by 2 bases, 5 bases remained unmatched. The CDR3 is made up of 15 amino acids. DNA of the CDR3: TGTGCCAGCAGCTTAGGGGGGACAGTTCCCTACGAGCAGTACTTC. Protein product: CASSLGGTVPYEQYF.

The chain combines TRBV7-9 with TRBJ2-5, with no clear D. Looked up from germline, CDR1 is SEHNR and CDR2 is FQNEAQ (reference sequence). V lost 4 bases and J lost 4, with 13 bases in between. The CDR3 runs 14 residues. CDR3: CASSSTPLRETQYF. CDR3 sequence (DNA): TGTGCCAGCAGCTCGACCCCGCTACGAGAGACCCAGTACTTC.

The CDR3 DNA is TGCGCCAGCAGCCAGGGGGGGGCTGGAGGAAACACCATATATTTT. Amino acids: CASSQGGAGGNTIYF. V usage is TRBV4-3 and J usage is TRBJ1-3; D may be TRBD1 (6 bases). The CDR3 contains 15 residues. Germline V gene data show CDR1 as LGHNA and CDR2 as YSLEER. V dropped 3 bases and J dropped 4 bases, with 13 bases sitting between them.

In DNA, the CDR3 is TGTGCCAGCAGATCGGGTGTGGGGTTTGGCTACACCTTC. Residues: CASRSGVGFGYTF. This chain connects TRBV5-5 to TRBJ1-2; unclear D gene. V lost 5 bases to trimming and J lost 7 bases, with 15 bases between them. The germline CDR1 and CDR2 sequences are SGHKS and YYEKEE (reference sequence). This CDR3 is built from 13 residues.

J is TRBJ2-7 and V is TRBV2, with 8 positions matching TRBD1. Germline V gene sequence: CDR1 SNHLY, CDR2 FYNNEI. The CDR3 has 15 amino acids. The J segment lost 3 bases and the V segment lost 6 bases, leaving 10 bases of the junction unmatched. CDR3 loop: CASRTVGQVYYEQYF. DNA for the CDR3: TGTGCCAGCAGAACCGTGGGACAGGTCTACTACGAGCAGTACTTC.

The gene calls are TRBV10-1 and TRBJ2-1; 13 bases fit TRBD2. The germline CDR1 and CDR2 sequences are WNHNN and SYGVQD (reference sequence). This CDR3 has 18 residues. The V and J ends lost 1 base and 4 bases, in that order; junction bases with no gene match: 7. The CDR3 sequence is CASSEFGLAGAWYNEQFF. The CDR3 nucleotides are TGCGCCAGCAGTGAGTTCGGACTAGCGGGAGCGTGGTACAATGAGCAGTTCTTC.

This clone was observed once. The chain carries TRBV28 and TRBJ1-2; a possible D gene is TRBD1 (6 bases). CDR3 length: 14 amino acids. Germline V gene lookup returns CDR1 MDHEN and CDR2 SYDVKM. V was pared by 3 bases and J by 8 bases, with 16 bases between. This CDR3 is CASSLRGFFGGYTF. DNA for the CDR3: TGTGCCAGCAGTTTGAGGGGGTTTTTCGGCGGCTACACCTTC.

The table lists this clone with a few counts. The chain combines TRBV19 with TRBJ2-2; possibly TRBD1 for D (5 bases). Germline lookup yields CDR1 LNHDA and CDR2 SQIVND (reference sequence). The CDR3 extends over 16 amino acids. Trimming stripped 3 bases from V and 3 bases from J, with 14 bases between. The DNA of the CDR3 is TGTGCCAGTAGTATCTCGGCAGGGTTGGACACCGGGGAGCTGTTTTTT. Translation: CASSISAGLDTGELFF.